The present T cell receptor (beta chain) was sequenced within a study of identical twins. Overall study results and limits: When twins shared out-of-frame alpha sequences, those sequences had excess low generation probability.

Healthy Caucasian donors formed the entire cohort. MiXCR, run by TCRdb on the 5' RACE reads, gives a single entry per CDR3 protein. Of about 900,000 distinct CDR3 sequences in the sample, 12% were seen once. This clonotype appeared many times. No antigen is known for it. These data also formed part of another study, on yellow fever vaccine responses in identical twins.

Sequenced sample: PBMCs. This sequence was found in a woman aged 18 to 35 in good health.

CDR3: CSVGTVEKLFF. Here the CDR3 DNA reads TGCAGCGTGGGGACAGTCGAAAAACTGTTTTTT. This chain joins TRBV29-1 and TRBJ1-4; 7 bases are a match to TRBD1. CDR1 is SQVTM, CDR2 ANQGSEA, per germline. J gave up 8 bases and V 6 bases, and 3 bases lay outside the gene matches. CDR3 length: 11 residues.